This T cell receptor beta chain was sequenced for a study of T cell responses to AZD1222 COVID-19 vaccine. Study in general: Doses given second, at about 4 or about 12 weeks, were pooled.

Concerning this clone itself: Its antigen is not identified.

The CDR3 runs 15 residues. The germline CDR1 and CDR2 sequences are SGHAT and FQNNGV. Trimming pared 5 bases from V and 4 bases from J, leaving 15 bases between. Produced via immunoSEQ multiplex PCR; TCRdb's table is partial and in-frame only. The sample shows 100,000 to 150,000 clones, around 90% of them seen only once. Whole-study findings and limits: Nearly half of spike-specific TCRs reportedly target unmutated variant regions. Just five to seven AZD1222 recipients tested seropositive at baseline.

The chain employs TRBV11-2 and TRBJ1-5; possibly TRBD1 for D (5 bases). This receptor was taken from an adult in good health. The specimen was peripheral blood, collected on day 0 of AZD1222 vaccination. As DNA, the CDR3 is TGTGCCAGCAGCCTGGGGACGGTAAGTAATCAGCCCCAGCATTTT. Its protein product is CASSLGTVSNQPQHF.